A selection of T cell receptor beta chains follows, all from one sample in a study of cytomegalovirus exposure and HLA in healthy donors. The assay was immunoSEQ multiplex PCR, and TCRdb's table has in-frame clones only and misses some. The sample has under 170,000 clones; more than 75% are singletons. The specimen sequenced was PBMCs. These receptors all stem from a human donor in good health. Each CDR3 is given with its conserved first and last residue. The order of the fields is D gene, J gene, V gene, CDR3 protein. D genes are given only for firm matches.

.	TRBJ2-7	TRBV12-5	CASGKSRETQSSYEQYF
TRBD2	TRBJ2-1	TRBV7-8	CASSKTSGPYNEQFF
TRBD1	TRBJ1-6	TRBV5-1	CASSFGQGRSPLHF
.	TRBJ2-7	TRBV7-9	CASSSQLTTEQYF
.	TRBJ2-7	TRBV5-1	CASHDPAGPYEQYF
.	TRBJ2-5	TRBV20-1	CSASYEETQYF
.	TRBJ2-7	TRBV12-5	CASGSREVSPLLYEQYF
.	TRBJ1-4	TRBV6-5	CASSYGGSLSEKLFF
.	TRBJ1-5	TRBV5-5	CASSYGTTNQPQHF
TRBD1	TRBJ2-7	TRBV2	CASSQDRSYEQYF
.	TRBJ1-5	TRBV6-1	CASSEAGGLGQPQHF
TRBD1	TRBJ1-1	TRBV11-1	CASSVGQGEATEAFF
.	TRBJ2-7	TRBV15	CATSRESEVSVQYF
.	TRBJ2-1	TRBV7-9	CASSSRTTYNEQFF
.	TRBJ2-7	TRBV7-2	CASSRNGVSEQYF
.	TRBJ2-6	TRBV30	CAWSGFRAGANVLTF
TRBD2	TRBJ2-1	TRBV7-3	CASSLTGGPLYNEQFF
TRBD1	TRBJ2-7	TRBV15	CATSRGQGDSYEQYF
TRBD1	TRBJ2-5	TRBV30	CAWDTQGVAETQYF
TRBD1	TRBJ1-2	TRBV6-1	CASSERQGWDGYTF